Below, one T cell receptor (beta chain) is given with its context. Serum thyroxine and TRAb, along with clinical symptoms, thyroid ultrasound and orbital computed tomography, were what diagnosis relied on. An approximately 9.4 ml volume of fresh peripheral blood provided the PBMCs. Amplification of TCR beta CDR3 regions used RNA transcripts. Second-round multiplex PCR followed a first-round RT-PCR using HTBI primers. TCRdb itself ran the multiplex PCR reads through MiXCR, one entry per CDR3 protein. The sample has about 640,000 distinct CDR3 sequences, roughly two fifths seen once. These data are taken from a study of Graves' ophthalmopathy and Graves' hyperthyroidism. Across the whole study: The study drew peripheral blood at initial diagnosis, before any treatment.

The ends were cut back, 3 bases at V and 7 bases at J, with 13 bases in the middle. Germline CDR1 reads MNHNS; CDR2 reads SASEGT. The CDR3 contains 14 residues. The specimen sequenced was peripheral blood. V is TRBV6-1 and J is TRBJ1-5, with TRBD1 as a possible D gene (5 bases). The sequence was collected from an adult man with Graves' ophthalmopathy. The CDR3 DNA reads TGTGCCAGCAGTGAGGGGGAGGAATTGCAGCCCCAGCATTTT. As protein: CASSEGEELQPQHF.